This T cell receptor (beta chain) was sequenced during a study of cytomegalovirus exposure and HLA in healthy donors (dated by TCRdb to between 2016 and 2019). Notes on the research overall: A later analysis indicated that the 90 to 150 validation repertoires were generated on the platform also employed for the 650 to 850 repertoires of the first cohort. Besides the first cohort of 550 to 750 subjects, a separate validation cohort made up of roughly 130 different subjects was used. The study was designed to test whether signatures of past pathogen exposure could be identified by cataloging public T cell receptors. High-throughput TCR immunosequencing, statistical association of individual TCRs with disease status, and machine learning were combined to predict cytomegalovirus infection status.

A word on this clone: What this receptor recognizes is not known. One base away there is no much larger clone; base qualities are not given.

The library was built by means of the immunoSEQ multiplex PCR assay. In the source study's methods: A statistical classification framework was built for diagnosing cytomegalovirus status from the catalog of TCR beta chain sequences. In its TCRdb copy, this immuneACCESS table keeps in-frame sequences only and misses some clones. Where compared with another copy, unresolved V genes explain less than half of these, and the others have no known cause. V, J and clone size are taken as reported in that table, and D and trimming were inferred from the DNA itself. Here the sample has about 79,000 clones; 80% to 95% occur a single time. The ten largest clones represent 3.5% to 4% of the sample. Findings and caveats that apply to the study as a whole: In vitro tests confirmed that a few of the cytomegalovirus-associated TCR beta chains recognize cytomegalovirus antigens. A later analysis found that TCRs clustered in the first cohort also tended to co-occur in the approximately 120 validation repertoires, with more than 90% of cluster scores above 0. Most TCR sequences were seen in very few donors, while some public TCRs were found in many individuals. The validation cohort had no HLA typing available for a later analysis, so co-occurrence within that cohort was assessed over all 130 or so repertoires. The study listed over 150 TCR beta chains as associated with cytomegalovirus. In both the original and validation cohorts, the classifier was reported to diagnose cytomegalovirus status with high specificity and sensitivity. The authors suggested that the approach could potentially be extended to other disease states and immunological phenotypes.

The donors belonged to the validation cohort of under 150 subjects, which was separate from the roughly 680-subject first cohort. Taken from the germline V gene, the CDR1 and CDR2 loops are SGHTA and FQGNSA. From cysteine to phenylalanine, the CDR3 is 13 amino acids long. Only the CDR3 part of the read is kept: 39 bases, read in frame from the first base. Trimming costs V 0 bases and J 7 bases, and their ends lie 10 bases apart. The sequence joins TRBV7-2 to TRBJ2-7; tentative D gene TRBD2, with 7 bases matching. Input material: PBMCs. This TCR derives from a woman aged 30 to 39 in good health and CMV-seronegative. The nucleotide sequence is TGTGCCAGCAGCTTAGCGGGGGGGCGGGAGCAGTACTTC. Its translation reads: CASSLAGGREQYF. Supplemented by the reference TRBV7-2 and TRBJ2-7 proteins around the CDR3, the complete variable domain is GAGVSQSPSNKVTEKGKDVELRCDPISGHTALYWYRQSLGQGLEFLIYFQGNSAPDKSGLPSDRFSAERTGGSVSTLTIQRTQQEDSAVYLCASSLAGGREQYFGPGTRLTVT.